This TCR beta chain was found in a study of blood T cell repertoires in COVID-19. Study overall: Sources were T cells, B-cell-depleted T cells, or PBMCs; the material itself was cDNA or gDNA.

Original data processing: Estimates of nucleated cell counts were drawn from the amplification of reference gene primers. Data came from immunoSEQ multiplex PCR; TCRdb stores just in-frame clones and leaves some out. V, J and clone size are those of that table, while D and trimming were read from the DNA. The sample lists roughly 200,000 clones, around 79% occurring once. V gave up 0 bases and J gave up 4 bases, with 4 bases separating them. Germline loops: CDR1 SGHRS, CDR2 YFSETQ. The CDR3 is 13 residues long. Sequences were obtained from peripheral blood. V gene TRBV5-1 combines with J gene TRBJ2-2, with D uncertain. The sequence came from a middle-aged man who had recovered from COVID-19. In nucleotides, the CDR3 is TGCGCCAGCAGCTTGGTTATCACCGGGGAGCTGTTTTTT. Translation: CASSLVITGELFF.